This T cell receptor beta chain was captured by sequencing in a study of identical twins. This clonotype was counted at least ten times. Its antigen is not identified. The CDR3 has 13 residues. Germline trimming cut 1 base from V and 9 bases from J; bases unmatched to any gene: 1. Study observations and caveats: Analyses of zero insertions could, in part, be confounded by invariant MAIT and iNKT cells. Insertion counts were lower in abundant cord blood beta clonotypes, a trend that memory repertoires did not show.

A single record per CDR3 protein comes from TCRdb applying MiXCR to the 5' RACE reads. The sample holds roughly 250,000 distinct CDR3 sequences; over 12% are singletons and the top ten take 8.5% to 10%. The material sequenced was memory (CD45RO+) T cells sorted from blood. This TCR was sampled from a woman between 18 and 29 years old in good health. The chain is built from TRBV12-3 or TRBV12-4 and TRBJ1-4; TRBD1 matches at 8 bases. CDR3 coding DNA: TGTGCCAGCAGTTTAGGGACAGGGAAAAAACTGTTTTTT. Translated, it gives CASSLGTGKKLFF.